The clone carrying this T cell receptor (beta chain) was counted a single time. Its antigen is not identified. This sample is part of a study of Ad26.COV2.S vaccination and SARS-CoV-2 variants. Findings and limits, study-wide: Spike-specific TCR breadth was greater in vaccine than placebo recipients.

Sample treatment: some 20 received Ad26.COV2.S at low or high dose, single or two shots; 5 received placebo; per-sample allocation not given. Samples analyzed were those drawn on day 63 after the first vaccine or placebo injection. The CDR3 extends over 16 amino acids. Germline lookup yields CDR1 SGHDT and CDR2 YYEEEE. Trimming took 3 bases from V and 3 from J; bases not matched to a gene: 11. TCRdb keeps only in-frame clones here, not all; method: immunoSEQ multiplex PCR. The data contain under 550,000 clones, 88% of them seen just once; the ten biggest clones take up around 3.6%. The clonotype originates from a person between 18 and 60 years old who received the Ad26.COV2.S COVID-19 vaccine or a placebo. This chain links TRBV5-6 with TRBJ2-5, with TRBD2 identical over 7 bases. The sequencing here drew on peripheral blood, taken in a trial of Ad26.COV2.S vaccine versus placebo. The CDR3 DNA follows: TGTGCCAGCAGCTCGGTCGGGAGGATAGCTGAAGAGACCCAGTACTTC. Protein: CASSSVGRIAEETQYF.